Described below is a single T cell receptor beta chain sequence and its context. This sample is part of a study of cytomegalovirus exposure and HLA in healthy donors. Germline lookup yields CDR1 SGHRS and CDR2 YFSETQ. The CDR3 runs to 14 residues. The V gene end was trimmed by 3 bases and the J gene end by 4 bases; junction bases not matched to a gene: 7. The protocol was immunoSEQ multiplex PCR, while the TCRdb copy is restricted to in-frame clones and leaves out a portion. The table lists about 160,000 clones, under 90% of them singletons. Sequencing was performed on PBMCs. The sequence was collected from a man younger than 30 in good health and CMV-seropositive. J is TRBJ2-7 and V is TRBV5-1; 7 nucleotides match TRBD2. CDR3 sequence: CASSWTRGNYEQYF. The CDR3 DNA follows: TGCGCCAGCAGCTGGACTAGGGGCAATTACGAGCAGTACTTC. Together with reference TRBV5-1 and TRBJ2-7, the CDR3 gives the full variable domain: KAGVTQTPRYLIKTRGQQVTLSCSPISGHRSVSWYQQTPGQGLQFLFEYFSETQRNKGNFPGRFSGRQFSNSRSEMNVSTLELGDSALYLCASSWTRGNYEQYFGPGTRLTVT.